One and the same sample provided the 26 T cell receptor beta chains below, sequenced in a study of T cell responses to AZD1222 COVID-19 vaccine. The data were produced by immunoSEQ multiplex PCR, yet TCRdb's version contains in-frame clones alone and is incomplete. The repertoire holds roughly 150,000 clones, with roughly 87% as singletons. The sequenced sample was peripheral blood, obtained 28 days after the second AZD1222 dose. These receptors were obtained from an adult who received the AZD1222 COVID-19 vaccine.

This rearrangement joins TRBV2 to TRBJ2-7, with 11 bases matching TRBD1. There are 14 residues in the CDR3. CDR1 is SNHLY, CDR2 FYNNEI, per germline. With V trimmed by 7 bases and J by 3 bases, 5 bases remained unmatched. This chain's CDR3 is CASIGQGADYEQYF. CDR3 nucleotide sequence: TGTGCCAGCATTGGACAGGGGGCGGACTACGAGCAGTACTTC.

The V call is TRBV11-2, the J call TRBJ2-3; no definite D call. V was shortened by 4 bases and J by 0 bases, with 8 bases between the two germline ends. The CDR3 consists of 14 residues. Germline V gene sequence: CDR1 SGHAT, CDR2 FQNNGV. The CDR3 loop reads CASSSTFSTDTQYF. DNA for the CDR3: TGTGCCAGCAGCTCCACGTTTAGCACAGATACGCAGTATTTT.

This rearrangement joins TRBV7-2 to TRBJ1-3, with TRBD1 as a possible D gene (6 bases). The CDR3 length is 15 residues. Trimming cost V 5 bases and J 4 bases, with 15 bases left between them. CDR1 is SGHTA, CDR2 FQGNSA, per germline. The CDR3 region is CASSQDSNLGNTIYF. The CDR3 nucleotides read TGTGCCAGCAGCCAGGACAGTAATTTAGGAAACACCATATATTTT. Filled out from reference TRBV7-2 and TRBJ1-3, the complete variable domain reads GAGVSQSPSNKVTEKGKDVELRCDPISGHTALYWYRQSLGQGLEFLIYFQGNSAPDKSGLPSDRFSAERTGGSVSTLTIQRTQQEDSAVYLCASSQDSNLGNTIYFGEGSWLTVV.

The J gene is TRBJ1-1, the V gene TRBV6-5; D gene uncertain. Germline CDR1 MNHEY, CDR2 SVGAGI. The ends were cut back, 2 bases at V and 3 bases at J, with 7 bases in the middle. The CDR3 runs to 13 residues. The CDR3 bases are TGTGCCAGCAGTTACCAGAAGGACACTGAAGCTTTCTTT. Residues: CASSYQKDTEAFF.

This clone was recorded only once. The chain joins TRBV5-4 to TRBJ1-2, with D perhaps matching TRBD1 (5 bases). The CDR3 consists of 15 residues. V lost 5 bases, J lost 4 bases, and 18 bases lay in between. The germline V gene has CDR1 SGHNT and CDR2 YYREEE (reference sequence). CDR3 in amino acids: CASSLPQGVAYGYTF. In nucleotides, the CDR3 is TGTGCCAGCAGTCTCCCTCAGGGAGTCGCCTATGGCTACACCTTC.

This chain links TRBV5-6 with TRBJ2-7, with D hard to call. Germline CDR1 is SGHDT and CDR2 is YYEEEE. The CDR3 covers 14 residues. Trimming removed 0 bases at V and 3 bases at J, with 10 bases between. The CDR3 loop is CASSLEGLDYEQYF. In DNA, the CDR3 is TGTGCCAGCAGCTTGGAAGGGTTAGACTACGAGCAGTACTTC.

V is TRBV30 and J is TRBJ1-3; D gene uncertain. The germline V gene encodes CDR1 GTSNPN and CDR2 SVGIG (reference sequence). Trimming stripped 7 bases from V and 4 bases from J, with 11 bases between. The CDR3 covers 12 residues. The chain's CDR3 is CASYKWGNTIYF. DNA for the CDR3: TGTGCCTCTTATAAATGGGGAAACACCATATATTTT.

The chain combines TRBV19 with TRBJ2-4, with TRBD1 identical over 10 bases. In germline, CDR1 is LNHDA, CDR2 SQIVND (reference sequence). The CDR3 has 15 amino acids. Trimming cost V 6 bases and J 5 bases; bases outside gene matches: 7. The CDR3 spells CASRTGQGVENIQYF. In DNA form, the CDR3 reads TGTGCCAGTAGAACTGGACAGGGGGTGGAAAACATTCAGTACTTC.

The chain recombines TRBV6-5 with TRBJ2-7, with TRBD1 matching 8 bases. Germline V gene sequence: CDR1 MNHEY, CDR2 SVGAGI. The J segment lost 2 bases and the V segment lost 4 bases, leaving 7 bases of the junction unmatched. This CDR3 has 15 residues. Written as DNA, the CDR3 is TGTGCCAGCAGTTTTACGGGACAGGACCCCTACGAGCAGTACTTC. Translated, it gives CASSFTGQDPYEQYF.

CDR3 sequence reads: CASSQGTAYEQYF. As DNA, the CDR3 is TGTGCCAGCAGCCAAGGCACGGCTTACGAGCAGTACTTC. The chain carries TRBV14 and TRBJ2-7; D remains unclear. Per the germline V gene, CDR1 is SGHDN and CDR2 is FVKESK. The CDR3 has 13 residues. With 1 base removed from V and 4 bases from J, the gap between germline ends came to 8 bases.

The gene calls are TRBV2 and TRBJ2-5; no clear D gene. The CDR3 spans 12 residues. Germline loops: CDR1 SNHLY, CDR2 FYNNEI. V was pared by 5 bases and J by 7 bases, with 11 bases between. The CDR3 nucleotides read TGTGCCAGCAGTCCGAGCGCGGCGACCCAGTACTTC. Translated, it gives CASSPSAATQYF. Together with reference TRBV2 and TRBJ2-5, the CDR3 gives the full variable domain: EPEVTQTPSHQVTQMGQEVILRCVPISNHLYFYWYRQILGQKVEFLVSFYNNEISEKSEIFDDQFSVERPDGSNFTLKIRSTKLEDSAMYFCASSPSAATQYFGPGTRLLVL.

The chain employs TRBV28 and TRBJ1-2, with D possibly TRBD1 on 5 matching bases. CDR1 is MDHEN, CDR2 SYDVKM, per germline. Trimming took 6 bases from V and 5 from J, leaving 16 bases between them. The CDR3 extends over 14 amino acids. CDR3 DNA sequence: TGTGCCAGCAGCCAAGTCCAGGGACTATATGGCTACACCTTC. Its protein product is CASSQVQGLYGYTF.

The chain links TRBV19 to TRBJ2-5; 7 bases are shared with TRBD2. Looked up from germline, CDR1 is LNHDA and CDR2 is SQIVND (reference sequence). The CDR3 spans 15 residues. V was clipped by 5 bases and J by 7 bases; unmatched bases: 13. In DNA, the CDR3 is TGTGCCAGTAGTTCCGCTAGCGGTAGCCCAGGGACCCAGTACTTC. It yields the protein CASSSASGSPGTQYF.

The sample holds one count of this clone. V and J are TRBV19 and TRBJ2-5; TRBD1 might be the D (5 bases). This CDR3 is 15 amino acids long. Per germline, CDR1 LNHDA and CDR2 SQIVND (reference sequence). The V and J ends lost 1 base and 1 base respectively, with 10 bases between them. In DNA, the CDR3 is TGTGCCAGTAGTATAGCCATGACAGTCCAAGAGACCCAGTACTTC. Translating gives CASSIAMTVQETQYF.

V is TRBV4-3 and J is TRBJ1-6; 7 positions agree with TRBD1. The CDR3 is made up of 17 amino acids. Germline V gene sequence: CDR1 LGHNA, CDR2 YSLEER. The ends lost 0 bases at V and 7 bases at J; junction bases unmatched: 9. CDR3 in amino acids: CASSQESFGTANSPLHF. CDR3 DNA: TGCGCCAGCAGCCAAGAGTCATTTGGGACAGCGAATTCACCCCTCCACTTT.

The V call is TRBV7-9, the J call TRBJ1-2; 11 positions agree with TRBD1. J lost 7 bases, V lost 3 bases, and 7 bases had no gene match. The CDR3 consists of 15 residues. CDR1 is SEHNR and CDR2 is FQNEAQ in the germline V gene (reference sequence). The DNA of the CDR3 is TGTGCCAGCAGCTTCACGGGACAGGGGGGAGGTGGCTACACCTTC. It is translated as CASSFTGQGGGGYTF. The variable domain in full, completed from reference TRBV7-9 and TRBJ1-2, reads DTGVSQNPRHKITKRGQNVTFRCDPISEHNRLYWYRQTLGQGPEFLTYFQNEAQLEKSRLLSDRFSAERPKGSFSTLEIQRTEQGDSAMYLCASSFTGQGGGGYTFGSGTRLTVV.

The chain links TRBV6-4 to TRBJ1-2; 7 bases agree with TRBD1. The V gene end was trimmed by 5 bases and the J gene end by 5 bases; junction bases not matched to a gene: 8. There are 14 residues in the CDR3. Germline V gene sequence: CDR1 MRHNA, CDR2 SNTAGT. CDR3: CASSPGTVGYGYTF. Here the CDR3 DNA reads TGTGCCAGCAGTCCCGGGACAGTTGGTTATGGCTACACCTTC.

This chain connects TRBV12-3 or TRBV12-4 to TRBJ2-3; D is unresolved. The CDR3 totals 13 residues. Trimming left V 1 base short and J 2 bases short, with 4 bases between. The CDR3 DNA is TGTGCCAGCAGTTTAGGAGTCACAGATACGCAGTATTTT. This sequence encodes CASSLGVTDTQYF.

This clone came up a few times. The same CDR3 arises from other DNA sequences in this sample as well. The chain combines TRBV19 with TRBJ1-5; 7 positions match TRBD1. The CDR3 runs to 14 residues. J gave up 2 bases and V 2 bases, and 0 bases lay outside the gene matches. Germline V gives CDR1 LNHDA, CDR2 SQIVND (reference sequence). This chain's CDR3 is CASSIQGGNQPQHF. The CDR3 DNA follows: TGTGCCAGTAGTATACAGGGGGGCAATCAGCCCCAGCATTTT.

The chain carries TRBV9 and TRBJ1-1; no definite D call. V was cut by 3 bases and J by 5 bases, with 14 bases left in between. Germline V CDR1 and CDR2: SGDLS, YYNGEE. This CDR3 has 14 amino acids. The CDR3 coding sequence is TGTGCCAGCAGCGCCTTCATCTCGGAGACTGAAGCTTTCTTT. Its translation is CASSAFISETEAFF.

CDR3: CASSPDRSSTDTQYF. The CDR3 DNA reads as TGTGCCAGTAGTCCGGACAGGTCTAGCACAGATACGCAGTATTTT. The V and J genes are TRBV19 and TRBJ2-3; 7 bases are a match to TRBD1. This CDR3 has 15 amino acids. After removal of 5 bases from V and 0 bases from J, the junction contained 5 bases not matched to a gene. CDR1 LNHDA and CDR2 SQIVND come from the germline V gene (reference sequence). The complete variable domain, with remaining parts taken from reference TRBV19 and TRBJ2-3, reads DGGITQSPKYLFRKEGQNVTLSCEQNLNHDAMYWYRQDPGQGLRLIYYSQIVNDFQKGDIAEGYSVSREKKESFPLTVTSAQKNPTAFYLCASSPDRSSTDTQYFGPGTRLTVL.

CDR3 region: CASSPQGGEKLFF. As DNA, the CDR3 is TGTGCCAGCTCCCCTCAAGGAGGGGAAAAACTGTTTTTT. The chain links TRBV18 to TRBJ1-4; D ambiguous. V was shortened by 6 bases and J by 8 bases, with 13 bases between the two germline ends. Germline-derived CDR1 and CDR2 are KGHSH and LQKENI. The CDR3 consists of 13 residues.

The rearrangement uses TRBV19 and TRBJ1-4; TRBD1 is a possible D gene (6 bases). The germline V and J ends were trimmed by 5 bases and 3 bases, with 10 bases remaining between them. This CDR3 has 14 residues. The germline gives CDR1 LNHDA, CDR2 SQIVND (reference sequence). The CDR3 DNA reads as TGTGCCAGTAGTCCATCAGGGGCTAATGAAAAACTGTTTTTT. Translation gives CASSPSGANEKLFF. The variable domain in full, completed from reference TRBV19 and TRBJ1-4, reads DGGITQSPKYLFRKEGQNVTLSCEQNLNHDAMYWYRQDPGQGLRLIYYSQIVNDFQKGDIAEGYSVSREKKESFPLTVTSAQKNPTAFYLCASSPSGANEKLFFGSGTQLSVL.

The chain is built from TRBV18 and TRBJ1-2; 8 bases match TRBD1. The germline CDR1 and CDR2 sequences are KGHSH and LQKENI. The CDR3 is 13 amino acids. J gave up 6 bases and V 5 bases, and 5 bases lay outside the gene matches. CDR3 nucleotides: TGTGCCAGCTCAGCTGACAGGGGTAATGGCTACACCTTC. Translating it yields CASSADRGNGYTF.

The rearrangement joins TRBV11-2 to TRBJ1-6; the match to TRBD1 covers 7 bases. V dropped 2 bases and J dropped 9; count of bases not matched to a gene: 7. This CDR3 is built from 15 residues. Germline V gives CDR1 SGHAT, CDR2 FQNNGV. The CDR3 loop is CASSLLQGLGSPLHF. The CDR3 bases are TGTGCCAGCAGCTTACTACAGGGGTTGGGTTCACCCCTCCACTTT.

This clone has just a few counts. DNA for the CDR3: TGCGCCAGCAGCTTGGCATTGTCCACAGATACGCAGTATTTT. As protein: CASSLALSTDTQYF. The V gene is TRBV5-1, the J gene TRBJ2-3; D is undetermined. The CDR3 loop spans 14 amino acids. CDR1 is SGHRS and CDR2 is YFSETQ in the germline V gene. The V end lost 0 bases, the J end lost 2 bases, and 7 bases lay between the germline ends.